This T cell receptor (beta chain) was profiled in a study of blood T cell repertoires in COVID-19. At the level of the study: T cells, B-cell-depleted T cells, or PBMCs supplied cDNA or gDNA.

Methods used by the authors: Cell counts per sample came from amplifying reference gene primers. Assay: immunoSEQ multiplex PCR; the TCRdb copy retains only in-frame clones and omits some. V and J calls and clone size come straight from that table; D and trimming were deduced from the DNA. In the table there are around 180,000 clones, under 90% of which are singletons. This CDR3 has 15 residues. Looked up from germline, CDR1 is SGHTA and CDR2 is FQGNSA. Trimming left V 1 base short and J 3 bases short, with 7 bases between. The clonotype was recovered from a man aged 45 to 65 who had recovered from COVID-19. The source material was PBMCs or T cells enriched from blood (not recorded which). The V and J genes are TRBV7-2 and TRBJ2-6; no clear D gene. CDR3 residues: CASSLVRYGANVLTF. The DNA for the CDR3 is TGTGCCAGCAGCTTAGTGCGGTATGGGGCCAACGTCCTGACTTTC.